One T cell receptor beta chain is described in this entry. Its target is unknown. The data were taken from a study of cytomegalovirus exposure and HLA in healthy donors. Whole-study findings and limits: The CMV antigen specificity of a few CMV-associated chains was confirmed through in vitro analysis. Among TCR beta chains, those listed as cytomegalovirus-associated numbered 164.

The donors were part of the validation cohort of 100 to 150 subjects. That cohort was separate from the first cohort, which comprised 500 to 700 subjects. V lost 8 bases and J 0 bases, leaving 16 bases between the germline ends. Germline CDR1 and CDR2: MNHEY and SVGAGI. The CDR3 extends over 15 amino acids. TCRdb keeps only in-frame clones here, not all; method: immunoSEQ multiplex PCR. The sample consists of about 150,000 clones, 75% to 90% of them appearing once. The material sequenced was PBMCs. The chain uses TRBV6-5 and TRBJ1-1; D may be TRBD1 (6 bases). The source of this sequence is a young man in good health and CMV-seropositive. CDR3 in DNA: TGTGCCAGCCGCCCGACGGACAGCCTGAACACTGAAGCTTTCTTT. Translation: CASRPTDSLNTEAFF.